This T cell receptor beta chain was recovered during a study of cytomegalovirus exposure and HLA in healthy donors. Study-wide results and caveats: As a later analysis showed, a missense DCLRE1C variant was linked to trimming of TCR beta V- and J-genes.

The PCR made use of 60 Vbeta and 13 Jbeta primers. Authors' analysis steps: There were around 77 million unique TCR beta chains by a later count, and around 10 million of them were shared. Using immunoSEQ multiplex PCR, the repertoire was profiled, and TCRdb retains in-frame clones only, with some absent. Clone size and the V and J calls come from that table; the DNA yielded D and trimming. The data show about 130,000 clones, about 83% seen once. Healthy bone marrow donors made up the donors. CDR3 length equals 15 residues. V lost 5 bases to trimming and J lost 3 bases; unmatched junction nucleotides: 4. Looked up from germline, CDR1 is SGHVS and CDR2 is FQNEAQ. As for this clone: Its antigen is still unknown.

The J gene is TRBJ2-7, the V gene TRBV7-8, with 13 bases identical to TRBD2. The source material was PBMCs. The receptor was isolated from a girl aged 2 to 10 in good health and CMV-seronegative. CDR3 DNA sequence: TGTGCCAGCAGCAAGAGGACTAGCGGGAGCTACGAGCAGTACTTC. Its translation: CASSKRTSGSYEQYF. Complete variable domain (other parts from reference TRBV7-8 and TRBJ2-7): GAGVSQSPRYKVAKRGQDVALRCDPISGHVSLFWYQQALGQGPEFLTYFQNEAQLDKSGLPSDRFFAERPEGSVSTLKIQRTQQEDSAVYLCASSKRTSGSYEQYFGPGTRLTVT.